Here is one T cell receptor (beta chain) with its context. The data are from a study of blood T cell repertoires in COVID-19. Across the whole study: Whether acute or convalescent, the COVID-19 samples came from the United States, Italy and Spain. The cDNA or gDNA used as material had been derived from T cells, B-cell-depleted T cells, or PBMCs.

Authors' methods: Nucleated cell number was recorded as an estimate derived from reference gene primer amplification. Clones were read by immunoSEQ multiplex PCR, and TCRdb kept only the in-frame ones, dropping some. D and trimming were read from the DNA, whereas the V and J calls and clone size are those reported in that table. The sample carries approximately 130,000 clones, around four fifths recorded once. There are 14 residues in the CDR3. The V segment lost 2 bases and the J segment 10 bases; nucleotides outside the gene matches: 7. Germline V gene data show CDR1 as MNHEY and CDR2 as SVGAGI. Material: peripheral blood. This TCR was sampled from a man of 80 years or more with acute or convalescent COVID-19. This chain uses TRBV6-5 with TRBJ2-1; 8 bases line up with TRBD1. The CDR3 loop is CASSYGSGGWEQFF. CDR3 coding DNA: TGTGCCAGCAGTTACGGGTCAGGGGGCTGGGAGCAGTTCTTC.